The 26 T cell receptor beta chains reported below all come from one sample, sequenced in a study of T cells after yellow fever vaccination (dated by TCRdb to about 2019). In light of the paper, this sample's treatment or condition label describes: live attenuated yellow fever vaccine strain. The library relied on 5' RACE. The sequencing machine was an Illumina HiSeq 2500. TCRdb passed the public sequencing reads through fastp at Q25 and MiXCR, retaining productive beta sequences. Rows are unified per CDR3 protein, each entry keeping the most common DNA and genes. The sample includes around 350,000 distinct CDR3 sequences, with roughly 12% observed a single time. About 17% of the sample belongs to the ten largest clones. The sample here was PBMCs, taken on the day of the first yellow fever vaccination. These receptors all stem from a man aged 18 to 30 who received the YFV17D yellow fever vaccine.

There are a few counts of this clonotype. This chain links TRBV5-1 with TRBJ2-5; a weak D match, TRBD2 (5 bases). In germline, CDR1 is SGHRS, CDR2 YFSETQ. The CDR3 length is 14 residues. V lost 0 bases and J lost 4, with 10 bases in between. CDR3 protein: CASSLVEGAETQYF. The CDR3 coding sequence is TGCGCCAGCAGCTTGGTCGAGGGCGCAGAGACCCAGTACTTC.

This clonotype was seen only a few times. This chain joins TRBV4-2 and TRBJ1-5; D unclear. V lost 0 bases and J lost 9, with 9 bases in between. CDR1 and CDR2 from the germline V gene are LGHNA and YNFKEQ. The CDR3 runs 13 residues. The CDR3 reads CASSQDRVGPQHF. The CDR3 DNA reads TGTGCCAGCAGCCAAGATAGGGTGGGGCCCCAGCATTTT.

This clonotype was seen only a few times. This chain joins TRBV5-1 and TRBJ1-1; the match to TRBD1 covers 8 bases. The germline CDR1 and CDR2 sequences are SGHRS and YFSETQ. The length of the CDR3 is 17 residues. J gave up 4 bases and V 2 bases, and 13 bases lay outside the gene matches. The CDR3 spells CASSFSIQGEASTEAFF. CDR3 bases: TGCGCCAGCAGCTTCTCCATACAGGGGGAGGCCTCCACTGAAGCTTTCTTT.

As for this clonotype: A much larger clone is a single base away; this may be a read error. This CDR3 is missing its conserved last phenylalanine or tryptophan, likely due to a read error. The CDR3 region has the DNA TGCAGCGTCGGTTTCGGGGAAGCTTTCTCT. This sequence encodes CSVGFGEAFS. The V and J genes are TRBV29-1 and TRBJ1-1; no clear D gene. The germline V gene has CDR1 SQVTM and CDR2 ANQGSEA. V was pared by 6 bases and J by 8 bases, with 10 bases between. The CDR3 is 10 residues long.

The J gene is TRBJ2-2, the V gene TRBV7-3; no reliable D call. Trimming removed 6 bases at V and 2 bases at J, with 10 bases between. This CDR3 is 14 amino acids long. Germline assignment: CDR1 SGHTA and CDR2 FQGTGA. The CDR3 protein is CASRLQSNTGELFF. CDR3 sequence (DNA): TGTGCCAGCAGACTCCAGTCTAACACCGGGGAGCTGTTTTTT.

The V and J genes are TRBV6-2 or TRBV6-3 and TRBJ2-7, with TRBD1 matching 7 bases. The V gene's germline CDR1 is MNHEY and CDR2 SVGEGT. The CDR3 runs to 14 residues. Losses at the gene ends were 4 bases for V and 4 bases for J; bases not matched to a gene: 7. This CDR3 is CASSFDRVNYEQYF. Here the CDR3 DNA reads TGTGCCAGCAGTTTCGACAGGGTAAATTACGAGCAGTACTTC.

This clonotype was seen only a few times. The CDR3 DNA follows: TGCGCCAGCAGCTACCCTAGCGGGGGGGCCGTGGTCGGTGAGCAGTTCTTC. It codes for CASSYPSGGAVVGEQFF. The chain links TRBV5-1 to TRBJ2-1; TRBD2 matches 12 bases. The CDR3 spans 17 residues. CDR1 and CDR2 (germline): SGHRS, YFSETQ. V shed 3 bases, J shed 9 bases, and the junction held 13 bases outside the gene matches.

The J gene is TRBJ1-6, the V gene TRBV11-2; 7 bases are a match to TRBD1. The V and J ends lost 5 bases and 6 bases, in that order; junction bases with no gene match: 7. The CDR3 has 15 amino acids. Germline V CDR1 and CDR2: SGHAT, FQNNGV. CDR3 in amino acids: CASSQRQGSNSPLHF. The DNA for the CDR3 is TGTGCCAGCAGCCAGCGACAGGGTAGTAATTCACCCCTCCACTTT.

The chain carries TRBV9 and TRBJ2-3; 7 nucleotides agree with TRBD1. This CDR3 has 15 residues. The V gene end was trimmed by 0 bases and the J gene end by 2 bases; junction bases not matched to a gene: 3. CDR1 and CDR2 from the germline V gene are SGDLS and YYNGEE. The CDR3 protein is CASSVEGQYTDTQYF. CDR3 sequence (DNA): TGTGCCAGCAGCGTAGAGGGACAGTACACAGATACGCAGTATTTT.

The DNA of the CDR3 is TGTGCCAGCAGTTACCCGGGACAGAGCAATCAGCCCCAGCATTTT. Its protein is CASSYPGQSNQPQHF. The chain couples TRBV6-5 to TRBJ1-5; 7 positions agree with TRBD1. The CDR3 runs to 15 residues. V was clipped by 2 bases and J by 1 base; unmatched bases: 2. Germline lookup yields CDR1 MNHEY and CDR2 SVGAGI.

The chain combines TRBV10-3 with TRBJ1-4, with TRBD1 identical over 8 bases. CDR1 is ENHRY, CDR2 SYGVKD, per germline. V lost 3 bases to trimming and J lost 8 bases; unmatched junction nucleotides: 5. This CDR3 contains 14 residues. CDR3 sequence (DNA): TGTGCCATCAGTGACCGACAGGGGCCGGAAAAACTGTTTTTT. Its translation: CAISDRQGPEKLFF.

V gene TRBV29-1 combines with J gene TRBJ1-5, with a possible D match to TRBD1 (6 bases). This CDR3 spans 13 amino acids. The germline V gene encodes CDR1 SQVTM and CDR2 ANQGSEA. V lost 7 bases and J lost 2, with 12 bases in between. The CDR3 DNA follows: TGCAGCGCCGGGGGCGCGGGCAATCAGCCCCAGCATTTT. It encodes CSAGGAGNQPQHF.

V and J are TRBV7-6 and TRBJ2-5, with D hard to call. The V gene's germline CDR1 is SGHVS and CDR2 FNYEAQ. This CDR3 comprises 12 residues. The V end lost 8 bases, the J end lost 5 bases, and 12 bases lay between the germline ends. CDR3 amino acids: CASGPVGETQYF. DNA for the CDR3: TGTGCCAGCGGGCCGGTGGGGGAGACCCAGTACTTC.

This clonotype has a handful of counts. The CDR3 sequence is CASSLGDRGRNTEAFF. CDR3 in DNA: TGTGCCAGCAGCTTGGGGGACAGGGGTCGAAACACTGAAGCTTTCTTT. The rearrangement uses TRBV7-9 and TRBJ1-1, with 10 positions matching TRBD1. The CDR3 consists of 16 residues. The ends lost 3 bases at V and 2 bases at J; junction bases unmatched: 6. Germline V lookup: CDR1 SEHNR, CDR2 FQNEAQ (reference sequence).

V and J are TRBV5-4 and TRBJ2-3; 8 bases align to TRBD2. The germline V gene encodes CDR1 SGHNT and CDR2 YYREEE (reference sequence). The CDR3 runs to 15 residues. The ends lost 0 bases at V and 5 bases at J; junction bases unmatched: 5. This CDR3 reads CASSLGSGGRDTQYF. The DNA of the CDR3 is TGTGCCAGCAGCTTGGGCAGCGGGGGTAGAGATACGCAGTATTTT.

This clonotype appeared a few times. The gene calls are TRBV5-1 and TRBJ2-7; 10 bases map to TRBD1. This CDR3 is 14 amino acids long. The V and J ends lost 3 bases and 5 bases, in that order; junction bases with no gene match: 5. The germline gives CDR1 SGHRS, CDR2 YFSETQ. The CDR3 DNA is TGCGCCAGCAGCTCAACCGGGACAGGGGACGAGCAGTACTTC. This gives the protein CASSSTGTGDEQYF.

The CDR3, as DNA: TGCGCCAGCAGCCAAGTCGGGACAGGGGCCGGGGAGCTGTTTTTT. It specifies CASSQVGTGAGELFF. The V call is TRBV4-3, the J call TRBJ2-2; 10 nucleotides agree with TRBD1. Germline-derived CDR1 and CDR2 are LGHNA and YSLEER. V shed 1 base, J shed 6 bases, and the junction held 2 bases outside the gene matches. There are 15 residues in the CDR3.

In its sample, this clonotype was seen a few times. The CDR3 DNA is TGTGCCAGCAGCTCCCAGACAGGGCAGGGCTACACCTTC. It is translated as CASSSQTGQGYTF. The V call is TRBV7-3, the J call TRBJ1-2; 7 bases are shared with TRBD1. Germline trimming cut 4 bases from V and 8 bases from J; bases unmatched to any gene: 7. Germline CDR1 and CDR2: SGHTA and FQGTGA. The CDR3 sequence is 13 residues long.

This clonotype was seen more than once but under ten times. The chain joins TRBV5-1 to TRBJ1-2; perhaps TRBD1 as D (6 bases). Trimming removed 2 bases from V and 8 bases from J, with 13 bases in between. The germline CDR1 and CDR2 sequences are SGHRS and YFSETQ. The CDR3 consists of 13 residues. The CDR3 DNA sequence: TGCGCCAGCAGCTTTGACAGGTTCACAGGCTACACCTTC. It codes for CASSFDRFTGYTF. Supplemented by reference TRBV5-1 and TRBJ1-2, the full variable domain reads KAGVTQTPRYLIKTRGQQVTLSCSPISGHRSVSWYQQTPGQGLQFLFEYFSETQRNKGNFPGRFSGRQFSNSRSEMNVSTLELGDSALYLCASSFDRFTGYTFGSGTRLTVV.

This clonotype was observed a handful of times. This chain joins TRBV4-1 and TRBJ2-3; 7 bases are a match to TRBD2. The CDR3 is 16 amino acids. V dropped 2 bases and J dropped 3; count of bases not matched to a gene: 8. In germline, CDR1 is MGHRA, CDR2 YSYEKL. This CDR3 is CASSQSGKAGTDTQYF. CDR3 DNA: TGCGCCAGCAGCCAAAGTGGAAAAGCGGGGACAGATACGCAGTATTTT.

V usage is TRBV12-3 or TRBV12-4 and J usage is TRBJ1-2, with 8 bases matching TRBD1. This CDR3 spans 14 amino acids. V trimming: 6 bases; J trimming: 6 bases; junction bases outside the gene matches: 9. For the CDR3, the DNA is TGTGCCAGCAGCGAACCCCAGGGGGCTCATGGCTACACCTTC. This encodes CASSEPQGAHGYTF.

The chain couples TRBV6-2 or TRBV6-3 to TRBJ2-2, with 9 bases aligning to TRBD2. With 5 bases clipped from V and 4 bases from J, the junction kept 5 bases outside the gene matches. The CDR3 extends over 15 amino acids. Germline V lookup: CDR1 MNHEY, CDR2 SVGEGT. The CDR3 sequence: CASSISGGATGELFF. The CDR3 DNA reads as TGTGCCAGCAGTATTAGCGGGGGCGCCACCGGGGAGCTGTTTTTT.

The CDR3 DNA is TGTGCCAGCAGCTTAATGGACAGAGTCCGTTCACCCCTCCACTTT. It specifies CASSLMDRVRSPLHF. The chain recombines TRBV7-9 with TRBJ1-6, with TRBD1 as a possible D gene (6 bases). Per the germline V gene, CDR1 is SEHNR and CDR2 is FQNEAQ (reference sequence). Trimming left V 2 bases short and J 9 bases short, with 14 bases between. The CDR3 contains 15 residues.

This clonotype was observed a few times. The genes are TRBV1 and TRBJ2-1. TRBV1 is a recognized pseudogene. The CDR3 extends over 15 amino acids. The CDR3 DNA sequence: TGCACCAGCAGCTTTAGTCGGAGCTCCTACAATGAGCAGTTCTTC. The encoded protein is CTSSFSRSSYNEQFF.

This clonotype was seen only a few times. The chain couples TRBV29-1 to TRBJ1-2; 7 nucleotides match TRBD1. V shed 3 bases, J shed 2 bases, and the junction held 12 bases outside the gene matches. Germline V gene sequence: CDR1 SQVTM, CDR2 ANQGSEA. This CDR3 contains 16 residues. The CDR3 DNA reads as TGCAGCGTTGACTACTGGGACAGCAAAAAAAACTATGGCTACACCTTC. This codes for CSVDYWDSKKNYGYTF.

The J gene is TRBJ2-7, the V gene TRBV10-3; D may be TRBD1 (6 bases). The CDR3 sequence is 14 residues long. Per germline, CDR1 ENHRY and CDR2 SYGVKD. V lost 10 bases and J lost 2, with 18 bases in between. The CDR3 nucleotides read TGTGCCACCCTTGAAGACAGGCTCACCTACGAGCAGTACTTC. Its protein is CATLEDRLTYEQYF.